The 24 T cell receptor beta chains below were found in one sample sequenced in a study of blood T cells in healthy people across ages. A second PCR, run for about 7 to 11 cycles, used a sample-barcoded 5' primer plus a J-beta primer mix. TCRdb re-called the 5' RACE reads through MiXCR, storing one row per CDR3 protein. The table shows over 950,000 distinct CDR3 sequences, with roughly two fifths occurring only once. The sample consisted of blood. Source of these receptors: a man aged 18 to 29 in good health.

This clonotype was seen only a few times. V gene TRBV5-1 combines with J gene TRBJ2-1; tentative D call: TRBD1 (6 bases). The germline CDR1 and CDR2 sequences are SGHRS and YFSETQ. The CDR3 extends over 14 amino acids. Trimming removed 0 bases from V and 7 bases from J, with 11 bases in between. Here the CDR3 DNA reads TGCGCCAGCAGCTTGGGGGACACGAAAAATGAGCAGTTCTTC. Translated: CASSLGDTKNEQFF. The whole variable domain, filled in from reference TRBV5-1 and TRBJ2-1, reads KAGVTQTPRYLIKTRGQQVTLSCSPISGHRSVSWYQQTPGQGLQFLFEYFSETQRNKGNFPGRFSGRQFSNSRSEMNVSTLELGDSALYLCASSLGDTKNEQFFGPGTRLTVL.

The rearrangement joins TRBV13 to TRBJ2-3, with D perhaps matching TRBD1 (6 bases). The germline V gene has CDR1 PRHDT and CDR2 FYEKMQ (reference sequence). Trimming stripped 4 bases from V and 1 base from J, with 15 bases between. This CDR3 has 16 amino acids. The CDR3 loop is CASSSKTKGGTDTQYF. CDR3 nucleotides: TGTGCCAGCAGCTCCAAAACCAAGGGGGGCACAGATACGCAGTATTTT.

This clonotype came up a few times. The chain employs TRBV20-1 and TRBJ1-5; TRBD1 aligns across 10 bases. Germline lookup yields CDR1 DFQATT and CDR2 SNEGSKA (reference sequence). This CDR3 is 18 amino acids long. J gave up 0 bases and V 3 bases, and 11 bases lay outside the gene matches. The CDR3 region is CSASPGTGAGYSNQPQHF. Written as DNA, the CDR3 is TGCAGTGCTAGTCCGGGGACAGGGGCGGGCTATAGCAATCAGCCCCAGCATTTT.

This clonotype occurred a few times. The chain joins TRBV27 to TRBJ2-3; 9 bases fit TRBD2. J gave up 0 bases and V 6 bases, and 13 bases lay outside the gene matches. Germline CDR1 MNHEY, CDR2 SMNVEV (reference sequence). The CDR3 sequence is 18 residues long. In DNA form, the CDR3 reads TGTGCCAGCAGCAGGTTGATAGCGGGGGCCTCTAGCACAGATACGCAGTATTTT. Amino acid sequence: CASSRLIAGASSTDTQYF.

The rearrangement joins TRBV2 to TRBJ1-2; possibly TRBD1 for D (5 bases). V was clipped by 7 bases and J by 4 bases, with 19 bases between them. In germline, CDR1 is SNHLY, CDR2 FYNNEI. This CDR3 is built from 15 residues. CDR3 residues: CASTIVEAQVYGYTF. DNA for the CDR3: TGTGCCAGCACGATCGTGGAGGCACAGGTCTATGGCTACACCTTC.

In regard to this clonotype: One end of the junction varies from germline; a read error may be responsible. The chain combines TRBV28 with TRBJ2-3; no reliable D call. Germline CDR1 and CDR2: MDHEN and SYDVKM. This CDR3 contains 15 residues. This chain's CDR3 is CARSLEITSTDTQYF. CDR3 bases: TGTGCCCGCAGTTTGGAGATCACTAGCACAGATACGCAGTATTTT.

J is TRBJ1-1 and V is TRBV4-1; TRBD1 might be the D (5 bases). Germline CDR1 is MGHRA and CDR2 is YSYEKL. The CDR3 loop spans 17 amino acids. Deletions cut 0 bases from V and 5 bases from J, with 19 bases between. CDR3: CASSQDREGLTKTEAFF. The CDR3, as DNA: TGCGCCAGCAGCCAAGATCGGGAGGGACTTACGAAGACTGAAGCTTTCTTT.

J is TRBJ1-1 and V is TRBV18, with no clear D. The CDR3 runs 14 residues. V lost 1 base and J lost 8, with 14 bases in between. CDR1 and CDR2 (germline): KGHSH, LQKENI. CDR3 sequence: CASSPRVKETEAFF. The CDR3 bases are TGTGCCAGCTCACCACGGGTCAAGGAAACGGAAGCTTTCTTT.

This chain connects TRBV9 to TRBJ1-2, with TRBD1 matching 11 bases. V lost 3 bases and J lost 4; bases outside the gene matches: 14. From germline, CDR1 is SGDLS and CDR2 YYNGEE. The CDR3 is 18 amino acids. In nucleotides, the CDR3 is TGTGCCAGCAGCGCCCCCACGGGACAGGGGGGAGAAAGCTATGGCTACACCTTC. This translates into CASSAPTGQGGESYGYTF. Drawing the rest from reference TRBV9 and TRBJ1-2, the complete variable domain is DSGVTQTPKHLITATGQRVTLRCSPRSGDLSVYWYQQSLDQGLQFLIQYYNGEERAKGNILERFSAQQFPDLHSELNLSSLELGDSALYFCASSAPTGQGGESYGYTFGSGTRLTVV.

The rearrangement links TRBV5-1 to TRBJ1-1; 9 bases fit TRBD1. Trimming removed 3 bases from V and 4 bases from J; junction bases left unmatched: 4. The germline CDR1 and CDR2 sequences are SGHRS and YFSETQ. CDR3 length: 14 residues. CDR3 sequence reads: CASSWDRVRTEAFF. CDR3 in DNA: TGCGCCAGCAGCTGGGACAGGGTACGCACTGAAGCTTTCTTT.

Only one count was recorded for this clonotype. At one end the junction does not follow the germline gene, possibly because of a read error. The chain has TRBV27 and TRBJ1-5; 8 bases align to TRBD1. This CDR3 has 15 amino acids. CDR1 is MNHEY and CDR2 is SMNVEV in the germline V gene (reference sequence). CDR3 amino acids: CASSSLGTGNRPQHF. The CDR3 DNA sequence: TGTGCCAGCAGTTCCCTCGGGACAGGCAATCGGCCCCAGCATTTT.

V gene TRBV12-3 or TRBV12-4 combines with J gene TRBJ1-3; a weak D match, TRBD1 (5 bases). V lost 9 bases and J 3 bases, leaving 9 bases between the germline ends. CDR3 length: 12 amino acids. The CDR3 DNA is TGTGCCAGTGGGACCCTTGGAAACACCATATATTTT. Translating it yields CASGTLGNTIYF.

This clonotype was counted many times. The chain carries TRBV20-1 and TRBJ1-4; 7 nucleotides line up with TRBD1. The CDR3 contains 15 residues. The V and J ends lost 0 bases and 2 bases, in that order; junction bases with no gene match: 3. Per germline, CDR1 DFQATT and CDR2 SNEGSKA (reference sequence). CDR3: CSARDYRGTNEKLFF. In nucleotides, the CDR3 is TGCAGTGCTAGAGATTACAGGGGCACTAATGAAAAACTGTTTTTT.

The chain has TRBV7-2 and TRBJ2-5; 9 positions agree with TRBD1. CDR3 length equals 16 residues. Germline CDR1 SGHTA, CDR2 FQGNSA. The J segment lost 11 bases and the V segment lost 6 bases, leaving 19 bases of the junction unmatched. This CDR3 reads CASSRTGGAESNEQYF. In DNA, the CDR3 is TGTGCCAGCAGTCGAACAGGGGGCGCAGAAAGCAATGAGCAGTACTTC. The variable domain in full, completed from reference TRBV7-2 and TRBJ2-5, reads GAGVSQSPSNKVTEKGKDVELRCDPISGHTALYWYRQSLGQGLEFLIYFQGNSAPDKSGLPSDRFSAERTGGSVSTLTIQRTQQEDSAVYLCASSRTGGAESNEQYFGPGTRLLVL.

A few counts support this clonotype. J is TRBJ2-3 and V is TRBV4-3; D is possibly TRBD2 (6 bases). V dropped 1 base and J dropped 0 bases, with 11 bases sitting between them. The CDR3 consists of 16 residues. Germline CDR1 LGHNA, CDR2 YSLEER. The CDR3 here is CASSQGGARSTDTQYF. CDR3 DNA sequence: TGCGCCAGCAGCCAAGGCGGGGCAAGAAGCACAGATACGCAGTATTTT.

V gene TRBV12-3 or TRBV12-4 combines with J gene TRBJ1-1, with unresolved D. There are 13 residues in the CDR3. V was clipped by 11 bases and J by 1 base, with 14 bases between them. The CDR3 bases are TGTGCCGTCACCTTTGGCTGGAACACTGAAGCTTTCTTT. Its translation is CAVTFGWNTEAFF.

V usage is TRBV27 and J usage is TRBJ1-1; the D is unclear. The CDR3 has 14 amino acids. Germline V gene data show CDR1 as MNHEY and CDR2 as SMNVEV (reference sequence). The V gene lost 6 bases and the J gene lost 2 bases, with 13 bases spanning the gap. CDR3 nucleotide sequence: TGTGCCAGCAGACGCTTGGGAGTCAACACTGAAGCTTTCTTT. Amino acids: CASRRLGVNTEAFF.

The chain joins TRBV7-9 to TRBJ2-3; 8 bases map to TRBD2. The V segment lost 7 bases and the J segment 4 bases; nucleotides outside the gene matches: 10. Germline assignment: CDR1 SEHNR and CDR2 FQNEAQ (reference sequence). The CDR3 sequence is 15 residues long. The chain's CDR3 is CASTLTGGAADTQYF. Written as DNA, the CDR3 is TGTGCCAGCACCCTTACCGGGGGGGCAGCAGATACGCAGTATTTT.

This rearrangement joins TRBV9 to TRBJ2-3; D is possibly TRBD2 (5 bases). This CDR3 has 14 residues. CDR1 and CDR2 from the germline V gene are SGDLS and YYNGEE. V was shortened by 5 bases and J by 2 bases, with 12 bases between the two germline ends. CDR3 region: CASRVGELTDTQYF. The DNA of the CDR3 is TGTGCCAGCAGAGTCGGGGAACTCACAGATACGCAGTATTTT. Based on the CDR3 plus reference TRBV9 and TRBJ2-3, the full variable domain is DSGVTQTPKHLITATGQRVTLRCSPRSGDLSVYWYQQSLDQGLQFLIQYYNGEERAKGNILERFSAQQFPDLHSELNLSSLELGDSALYFCASRVGELTDTQYFGPGTRLTVL.

In its sample, this clonotype was seen a few times. The chain uses TRBV4-1 and TRBJ1-2; weak D call: TRBD1 (6 bases). CDR3 length equals 16 residues. The V end lost 0 bases, the J end lost 4 bases, and 15 bases lay between the germline ends. Germline V lookup: CDR1 MGHRA, CDR2 YSYEKL. CDR3 amino acids: CASSQDHRDIPYGYTF. CDR3 coding DNA: TGCGCCAGCAGCCAAGATCACAGGGATATTCCCTATGGCTACACCTTC.

V usage is TRBV28 and J usage is TRBJ1-1, with a possible D match to TRBD1 (5 bases). The CDR3 length is 12 residues. CDR1 and CDR2 (germline): MDHEN, SYDVKM. The V and J ends lost 9 bases and 6 bases respectively, with 14 bases between them. This CDR3 is CASRQGGAEAFF. The CDR3, as DNA: TGTGCCAGTCGGCAGGGTGGCGCTGAAGCTTTCTTT. The full variable domain, in which reference TRBV28 and TRBJ1-1 provide the parts outside the CDR3, is DVKVTQSSRYLVKRTGEKVFLECVQDMDHENMFWYRQDPGLGLRLIYFSYDVKMKEKGDIPEGYSVSREKKERFSLILESASTNQTSMYLCASRQGGAEAFFGQGTRLTVV.

The rearrangement uses TRBV3-1 and TRBJ1-5; 9 positions match TRBD1. CDR1 is LGHDT and CDR2 is YNNKEL in the germline V gene (reference sequence). CDR3 size: 15 residues. The V gene end was trimmed by 4 bases and the J gene end by 4 bases; junction bases not matched to a gene: 5. CDR3 coding DNA: TGTGCCAGCAGCCCGCAGGGACAGGGTAATCAGCCCCAGCATTTT. As protein: CASSPQGQGNQPQHF.

This clonotype was seen more than once but under ten times. The rearrangement uses TRBV20-1 and TRBJ1-2; D not certain. Looked up from germline, CDR1 is DFQATT and CDR2 is SNEGSKA (reference sequence). V shed 3 bases and J shed 0 bases, with 11 bases lying between them. The CDR3 spans 14 residues. CDR3 loop: CSASEGRTNYGYTF. The CDR3 bases are TGCAGTGCTAGTGAAGGCAGAACTAACTATGGCTACACCTTC.

This clonotype was seen more than once but under ten times. V is TRBV5-5 and J is TRBJ2-5; D may be TRBD2 (5 bases). Germline V gives CDR1 SGHKS, CDR2 YYEKEE (reference sequence). Trimming stripped 2 bases from V and 11 bases from J, with 16 bases between. CDR3 length equals 13 residues. The CDR3 reads CASSFPAGHEQYF. As DNA, the CDR3 is TGTGCCAGCAGCTTCCCCGCGGGTCATGAGCAGTACTTC.